This entry describes one T cell receptor (beta chain). Its target is not known. These data originate in a study of persistence of HIV-infected CD4 T cells. About the research overall: Blood samples, up to about 200 mL, came from multiple time points, except two leukapheresis donors sampled once. Anti-CD3/anti-CD28 stimulation activated a higher proportion of cells than antigen stimulation, with lower memory fraction.

The CDR3 extends over 15 amino acids. Germline V gives CDR1 SGHTS, CDR2 YDEGEE. Trimming shortened V by 0 bases and J by 2 bases, and 12 bases separated the two germline ends. This was the immunoSEQ version 4 assay in survey mode. Template was genomic DNA at about 9.8 ng/uL, with up to roughly 1 ug used per sample. Here immunoSEQ multiplex PCR was the method, and the copy in TCRdb shows in-frame clones only, minus some. Of tens of thousands of clones in the sample, 80% to 90% were seen once. Anti-CD3/anti-CD28 beads served as a nonspecific positive control stimulus. Sorting of responding CD4+ T cells relied on upregulated CD40 ligand together with CD69. For at least 4 years, plasma HIV-1 RNA was undetectable (<50 copies/mL).

Sequenced material: CD4+ T cells sorted from PBMCs after roughly 18-hour stimulation, taken from a patient who received antiretroviral therapy. This clonotype originated in an adult man with HIV who was CMV-seropositive. The V and J genes are TRBV5-8 and TRBJ2-7; maybe TRBD2 (6 bases). CDR3 residues: CASSLGGTRAYEQYF. For the CDR3, the DNA is TGTGCCAGCAGCTTGGGCGGGACGAGGGCCTACGAGCAGTACTTC.